Listed here are 2 T cell receptor beta chains from one sample, sequenced in a study of CD8 T cells in Susac syndrome. RNA in amounts of roughly 0.5 to 1 ug was reverse transcribed with random hexamers. TCRdb used MiXCR to reprocess the immunoSEQ multiplex PCR reads, holding one entry per CDR3 protein. In the table there are some 180,000 distinct CDR3 sequences, roughly 95% of which are singletons. The sample consisted of CD4+ T cells from PBMCs. The origin of the receptors is a human donor in good health.

The chain's CDR3 is CASSPTALNTEAFF. In DNA form, the CDR3 reads TGTGCCAGCAGCCCTACAGCTCTGAACACTGAAGCTTTCTTT. The genes are TRBV7-9 and TRBJ1-1; unclear D gene. Germline loops: CDR1 SEHNR, CDR2 FQNEAQ (reference sequence). There are 14 residues in the CDR3. The V end was cut by 5 bases, the J end by 0 bases, with 10 bases between.

The chain joins TRBV3-1 to TRBJ1-1; the D is unclear. The CDR3 is 13 amino acids. In germline, CDR1 is LGHDT, CDR2 YNNKEL (reference sequence). V dropped 1 base and J dropped 7 bases, with 10 bases sitting between them. The CDR3 is CASSQGVRSEAFF. As DNA, the CDR3 is TGTGCCAGCAGCCAAGGAGTTCGGAGTGAAGCTTTCTTT.